The 15 T cell receptor beta chains listed next were all sequenced from one sample in a study of T cell clonality in common variable immunodeficiency. Measured with immunoSEQ multiplex PCR; TCRdb has only the in-frame clones, and not every one. The specimen gives some 33,000 clones without singletons; the ten biggest hold about 4%. Sample: peripheral blood mononuclear cells. These receptors originate from a person between 18 and 69 years old in good health.

This clone was seen many times. The read falls 3 residues short of the CDR3 end, and the missing part is taken from the germline J gene. This chain links TRBV20-1 with TRBJ2-1; weak D call: TRBD2 (6 bases). Looked up from germline, CDR1 is DFQATT and CDR2 is SNEGSKA (reference sequence). CDR3 size: 15 residues. V was pared by 0 bases and J by 3 bases, with 12 bases between. The CDR3 sequence: CSARDLTRDYNEQFF. The covered CDR3 bases are TGCAGTGCTAGAGATCTGACTAGGGACTACAATGAG.

This clone has a count of ten or more. Read sequence stops 3 residues before the CDR3 end, and the germline J gene provides the missing end. The V and J genes are TRBV7-3 and TRBJ2-5; 8 nucleotides agree with TRBD2. Germline V CDR1 and CDR2: SGHTA, FQGTGA. CDR3 length: 13 residues. CDR3 in amino acids: CASSFRGGGTQYF. The CDR3 DNA, read in part, is TGTGCCAGCAGCTTTCGGGGGGGCGGTACC.

Many counts were recorded for this clone. The read is 3 residues too short to cover the CDR3 end, so that end is filled in from the germline J gene. The chain combines TRBV19 with TRBJ2-1; D is unresolved. Germline V CDR1 and CDR2: LNHDA, SQIVND (reference sequence). Trimming removed 4 bases at V and 0 bases at J, with 13 bases between. The CDR3 is 16 amino acids. The DNA read from the CDR3 is TGTGCCAGTAGTAGAGAAGGTGAGAGCTCCTACAATGAG. Protein product: CASSREGESSYNE. The entire CDR3 is CASSREGESSYNEQFF.

This clone was detected ten times or more. Sequencing ends 3 residues short of the CDR3 end; the germline J gene provides the rest. The chain carries TRBV4-2 and TRBJ2-7, with 7 positions matching TRBD2. V shed 0 bases and J 1 base; nucleotides not matched to a gene: 15. The length of the CDR3 is 19 residues. The germline CDR1 and CDR2 sequences are LGHNA and YNFKEQ. The CDR3 spells CASSQEAVLAGGSSYEQYF. The sequenced part of the CDR3 DNA is TGTGCCAGCAGCCAAGAGGCGGTCCTGGCTGGCGGGAGTTCCTACGAG.

This clone was seen at least ten times. One end of the junction does not line up with germline, which may come from a read error. The read ends 3 residues shy of where the CDR3 ends; the end is completed using the germline J gene. This chain connects TRBV4-1 to TRBJ2-1, with 11 bases fitting TRBD2. CDR3 length: 15 residues. CDR1 and CDR2 (germline): MGHRA, YSYEKL. CDR3 loop: CTSNLLAGEGLEQFF. The CDR3 bases that were read are TGCACCAGCAACCTACTAGCGGGAGAGGGTCTTGAG.

This clone has ten or more counts. The CDR3 end is not reached by the read, which stops 3 residues before it; the germline J gene fills it in. The chain links TRBV29-1 to TRBJ1-5; 10 bases match TRBD1. V trimming: 6 bases; J trimming: 3 bases; junction bases outside the gene matches: 5. Germline assignment: CDR1 SQVTM and CDR2 ANQGSEA. CDR3 length: 14 amino acids. The CDR3 bases that were read are TGCAGCGTAGCGGACAGGGGGTACAATCAGCCC. As protein: CSVADRGYNQP. The whole CDR3 protein is CSVADRGYNQPQHF.

Many counts were recorded for this clone. The observed sequence ends 3 residues before the CDR3 terminus, with the missing tail filled in from the germline J gene. V gene TRBV7-6 combines with J gene TRBJ1-1; D is perhaps TRBD1 (6 bases). This CDR3 has 15 amino acids. CDR1 is SGHVS and CDR2 is FNYEAQ in the germline V gene. Incomplete CDR3 DNA: TGTGCCAGCAGCACCCGAACCGGGACACGGGGCGAA. Its translation: CASSTRTGTRGE. The whole CDR3 reads CASSTRTGTRGEAFF.

This clone was seen many times. The read terminates 3 residues before the CDR3 end, so the remaining end is supplied by the germline J gene. The gene calls are TRBV5-4 and TRBJ2-3, with 7 bases that match TRBD2. This CDR3 is 15 amino acids long. Looked up from germline, CDR1 is SGHNT and CDR2 is YYREEE (reference sequence). The J segment lost 4 bases and the V segment lost 4 bases, leaving 9 bases of the junction unmatched. CDR3 bases read: TGTGCCAGCAGCCCCAGTAGCGGGCGGGCAGATACG. Encoded protein: CASSPSSGRADT. Given in full, the CDR3 is CASSPSSGRADTQYF. Supplemented by reference TRBV5-4 and TRBJ2-3, the full variable domain reads ETGVTQSPTHLIKTRGQQVTLRCSSQSGHNTVSWYQQALGQGPQFIFQYYREEENGRGNFPPRFSGLQFPNYSSELNVNALELDDSALYLCASSPSSGRADTQYFGPGTRLTVL.

In regard to this clone: A much bigger clone sits one base away, suggesting this may be a read error. Read sequence stops 3 residues before the CDR3 end, and the germline J gene provides the missing end. The V and J genes are TRBV19 and TRBJ2-3, with TRBD2 identical over 8 bases. CDR1 and CDR2 from the germline V gene are LNHDA and SQIVND (reference sequence). The CDR3 length is 14 residues. The sequenced part of the CDR3 DNA is TGTGCCAGTAGTCCCCGGGGGGGGACTCAGCCG. Protein: CASSPRGGTQP. The entire CDR3 reads CASSPRGGTQPQYF.

This clone showed up many times. The read ends 3 residues before the CDR3 terminus; that terminus is restored from the germline J gene. The chain uses TRBV20-1 and TRBJ2-1, with D perhaps being TRBD1 or TRBD2 (7 bases each). Trimming left V 0 bases short and J 7 bases short, with 16 bases between. The CDR3 extends over 15 amino acids. The germline V gene encodes CDR1 DFQATT and CDR2 SNEGSKA (reference sequence). CDR3 sequence: CSARDAQGGGNEQFF. The covered CDR3 bases are TGCAGTGCTAGAGACGCTCAGGGGGGAGGGAATGAG.

This clone was observed at least ten times. From the germline J gene comes the end of the CDR3, since the read stops 3 residues before it. V usage is TRBV7-9 and J usage is TRBJ2-1; 10 bases are shared with TRBD2. Germline assignment: CDR1 SEHNR and CDR2 FQNEAQ (reference sequence). The ends lost 5 bases at V and 5 bases at J; junction bases unmatched: 3. The CDR3 is 14 amino acids. The CDR3 reads CASSQTSGHNEQFF. CDR3 DNA, as far as it was read: TGTGCCAGCAGCCAGACTAGCGGGCACAATGAG. Complete variable domain (other parts from reference TRBV7-9 and TRBJ2-1): DTGVSQNPRHKITKRGQNVTFRCDPISEHNRLYWYRQTLGQGPEFLTYFQNEAQLEKSRLLSDRFSAERPKGSFSTLEIQRTEQGDSAMYLCASSQTSGHNEQFFGPGTRLTVL.

This clone was counted many times. Read coverage stops 3 residues before the CDR3 terminus; the germline J gene supplies the remainder. The chain couples TRBV16 to TRBJ2-7; D is unclear. This CDR3 spans 16 amino acids. The germline gives CDR1 KGHSY, CDR2 FQNENV. Trimming took 0 bases from V and 0 from J, leaving 12 bases between them. The part of the CDR3 DNA that was read is TGTGCCAGCAGCCAATCTACGATAGCCGACTCCTACGAG. Encoded protein: CASSQSTIADSYE. The complete CDR3 protein is CASSQSTIADSYEQYF.

This clone is categorized as medium-sized. The DNA read from the CDR3 is TGCGCCAGCAGCTTGGAAGCCTTCTATGGC. Amino acids: CASSLEAFYG. The CDR3 reads in full as CASSLEAFYGYTF. The V gene is TRBV5-1, the J gene TRBJ1-2, with D unresolved. The CDR3 end is not reached by the read, which stops 3 residues before it; the germline J gene fills it in. The V gene lost 0 bases and the J gene lost 4 bases, with 7 bases spanning the gap. Per germline, CDR1 SGHRS and CDR2 YFSETQ. The CDR3 totals 13 residues. Supplemented by reference TRBV5-1 and TRBJ1-2, the full variable domain reads KAGVTQTPRYLIKTRGQQVTLSCSPISGHRSVSWYQQTPGQGLQFLFEYFSETQRNKGNFPGRFSGRQFSNSRSEMNVSTLELGDSALYLCASSLEAFYGYTFGSGTRLTVV.

This clone was observed at least ten times. The read comes to an end 3 residues before the CDR3 does, leaving the germline J gene to fill in the end. This rearrangement joins TRBV19 to TRBJ2-3; 9 bases agree with TRBD1. The CDR3 runs 14 residues. The J segment lost 1 base and the V segment lost 4 bases, leaving 0 bases of the junction unmatched. Germline CDR1 is LNHDA and CDR2 is SQIVND (reference sequence). CDR3: CASSNRGRTDTQYF. The sequenced CDR3 bases are TGTGCCAGTAGTAACAGGGGGCGCACAGATACG.

This clone has at least ten counts. Read coverage stops 3 residues before the CDR3 terminus; the germline J gene supplies the remainder. The gene calls are TRBV20-1 and TRBJ2-1, with 9 nucleotides matching TRBD2. The CDR3 has 12 amino acids. Germline V gene sequence: CDR1 DFQATT, CDR2 SNEGSKA (reference sequence). The part of the CDR3 DNA that was read is TGCAGCAAATGGCGGGAGGGCCTTGAG. Translated: CSKWREGLE. The whole CDR3 is CSKWREGLEQFF.